One and the same sample provided the 12 T cell receptor beta chains below, sequenced in a study of control samples from healthy donors and cancer patients. The table came from immunoSEQ multiplex PCR; TCRdb's copy has only in-frame clones and leaves some out. The table records about 70,000 clones, about four fifths of them present only once. The sequenced material came from PBMCs. All receptors derive from a woman in her 50s with lung cancer.

The chain combines TRBV28 with TRBJ1-2, with D tentatively TRBD1 (6 bases). V lost 5 bases and J lost 4, with 11 bases in between. The CDR3 is made up of 13 amino acids. The germline V gene has CDR1 MDHEN and CDR2 SYDVKM. The CDR3 region is CASSTGQLYGYTF. The CDR3 DNA reads as TGTGCCAGCAGTACCGGACAGCTCTATGGCTACACCTTC.

This clone was observed a handful of times. The rearrangement uses TRBV4-1 and TRBJ1-1, with a tentative D call TRBD1 (5 bases). V lost 7 bases to trimming and J lost 3 bases, with 15 bases between them. This CDR3 is 14 amino acids long. In germline, CDR1 is MGHRA, CDR2 YSYEKL. The CDR3 reads CASTSQAGYTEAFF. The CDR3 region has the DNA TGCGCCAGCACCTCACAGGCAGGGTACACTGAAGCTTTCTTT.

The V gene is TRBV5-1, the J gene TRBJ2-2; 15 bases match TRBD2. Per the germline V gene, CDR1 is SGHRS and CDR2 is YFSETQ. V lost 0 bases to trimming and J lost 7 bases; unmatched junction nucleotides: 7. The CDR3 totals 18 residues. The CDR3 region is CASSLAGLAGGPYGELFF. The CDR3 bases are TGCGCCAGCAGCTTGGCTGGACTAGCGGGGGGGCCATACGGGGAGCTGTTTTTT.

This chain links TRBV6-1 with TRBJ1-6; D is uncertain. Germline V gene data show CDR1 as MNHNS and CDR2 as SASEGT. The CDR3 is 15 amino acids. V shed 1 base and J shed 0 bases, with 4 bases lying between them. DNA for the CDR3: TGTGCCAGCAGTGAAGGAAGCTCCTATAATTCACCCCTCCACTTT. Amino acids: CASSEGSSYNSPLHF.

This chain uses TRBV7-2 with TRBJ1-5; perhaps TRBD1 as D (6 bases). CDR1 is SGHTA, CDR2 FQGNSA, per germline. The CDR3 extends over 13 amino acids. The V and J ends lost 5 bases and 3 bases respectively, with 8 bases between them. The CDR3 DNA reads TGTGCCAGCAGCACAGGGTACAATCAGCCCCAGCATTTT. The encoded protein is CASSTGYNQPQHF.

The V call is TRBV5-4, the J call TRBJ1-1, with TRBD1 matching over 8 bases. V was clipped by 3 bases and J by 1 base; unmatched bases: 5. The CDR3 consists of 15 residues. CDR1 is SGHNT, CDR2 YYREEE, per germline (reference sequence). In DNA form, the CDR3 reads TGTGCCAGCAGCTCCCCCGGGACAGGGAACACTGAAGCTTTCTTT. It specifies CASSSPGTGNTEAFF.

The V and J genes are TRBV5-1 and TRBJ1-4, with TRBD1 matching over 7 bases. The CDR3 has 16 amino acids. Germline V lookup: CDR1 SGHRS, CDR2 YFSETQ. The junction had 9 bases not matched to a gene; V was cut back by 0 bases and J by 7 bases. The CDR3 DNA reads TGCGCCAGCAGCTTGGGAGCCCAGGGGGGGGGTGAAAAACTGTTTTTT. The encoded protein is CASSLGAQGGGEKLFF.

The rearrangement uses TRBV21-1 and TRBJ2-6; the table assigns TRBD1, which was not confirmed against the DNA. TRBV21-1 is tagged as a pseudogene. The CDR3 spans 22 residues. The CDR3 region is CASSKWGFQPGQGADGANVLTF. CDR3 bases: TGTGCCAGCAGCAAATGGGGTTTTCAACCGGGACAGGGGGCCGACGGGGCCAACGTCCTGACTTTC.

The J gene is TRBJ1-2, the V gene TRBV29-1; 9 bases are shared with TRBD1. V was clipped by 6 bases and J by 7 bases; unmatched bases: 9. Looked up from germline, CDR1 is SQVTM and CDR2 is ANQGSEA. The CDR3 is 13 residues long. CDR3 DNA sequence: TGCAGCGTGGCCGGGACAGGGCTTCCTGGCTACACCTTC. Its protein product is CSVAGTGLPGYTF.

The chain joins TRBV14 to TRBJ1-2; TRBD1 matches 7 bases. This CDR3 has 12 amino acids. Germline assignment: CDR1 SGHDN and CDR2 FVKESK. The J segment lost 7 bases and the V segment lost 2 bases, leaving 1 base of the junction unmatched. CDR3 residues: CASSQSGGGYTF. The CDR3 nucleotides read TGTGCCAGCAGCCAATCAGGGGGTGGCTACACCTTC.

The rearrangement links TRBV27 to TRBJ1-2, with TRBD1 identical over 11 bases. This CDR3 spans 15 amino acids. Germline assignment: CDR1 MNHEY and CDR2 SMNVEV (reference sequence). Unmatched junction bases numbered 4, after V lost 3 bases and J lost 4 bases. The CDR3 reads CASSFRTGGSYGYTF. The DNA for the CDR3 is TGTGCCAGCAGTTTCCGGACAGGGGGCAGCTATGGCTACACCTTC.

The rearrangement joins TRBV11-1 to TRBJ2-2; 10 bases align to TRBD2. V gave up 5 bases and J gave up 8 bases; unmatched junction bases: 8. CDR1 is SGHAT, CDR2 FQDESV, per germline (reference sequence). This CDR3 has 15 residues. As DNA, the CDR3 is TGTGCCAGCAGCGAAGCTAGCGGGGGCCGGGGGGAGCTGTTTTTT. Its translation is CASSEASGGRGELFF.